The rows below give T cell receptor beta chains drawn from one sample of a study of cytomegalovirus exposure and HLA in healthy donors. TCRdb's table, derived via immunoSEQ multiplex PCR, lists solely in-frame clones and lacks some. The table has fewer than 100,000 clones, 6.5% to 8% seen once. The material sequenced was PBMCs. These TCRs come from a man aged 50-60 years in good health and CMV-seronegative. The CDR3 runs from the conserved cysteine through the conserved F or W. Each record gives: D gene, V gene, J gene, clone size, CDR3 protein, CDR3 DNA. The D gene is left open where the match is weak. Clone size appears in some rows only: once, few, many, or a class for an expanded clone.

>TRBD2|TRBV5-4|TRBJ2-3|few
CASSWTGGDTQYF
TGTGCCAGCAGCTGGACGGGGGGAGATACGCAGTATTTT
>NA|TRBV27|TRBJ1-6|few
CASSLSRQGIFHSPLHF
TGTGCCAGCAGTTTATCGCGGCAGGGGATTTTCCATTCACCCCTCCACTTT
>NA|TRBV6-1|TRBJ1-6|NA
CATSAVRDSPLHF
TGTGCCACCTCGGCCGTGAGGGATTCACCCCTCCACTTT
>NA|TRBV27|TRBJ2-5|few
CASSYSPRETQYF
TGTGCCAGCAGTTACAGCCCTCGGGAGACCCAGTACTTC
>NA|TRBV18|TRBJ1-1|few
CASSLAGPRNTEAFF
TGTGCCAGCTCATTGGCAGGGCCACGCAACACTGAAGCTTTCTTT
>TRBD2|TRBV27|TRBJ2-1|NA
CASSLLRLAGENEQFF
TGTGCCAGCAGTCTTCTTCGACTAGCGGGGGAAAATGAGCAGTTCTTC
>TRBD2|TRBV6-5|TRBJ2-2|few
CASTLAGDPTGELFF
TGTGCCAGCACCTTAGCGGGGGATCCCACCGGGGAGCTGTTTTTT
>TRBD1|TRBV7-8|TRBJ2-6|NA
CASERKGQTVLTF
TGTGCCAGCGAGAGAAAGGGACAGACCGTCCTGACTTTC
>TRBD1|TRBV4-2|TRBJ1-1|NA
CASSQGRDRAFEENTEAFF
TGTGCCAGCAGCCAAGGGCGGGACAGGGCATTTGAGGAAAACACTGAAGCTTTCTTT
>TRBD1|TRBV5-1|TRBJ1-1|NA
CASSLGNIGQGEAFF
TGCGCCAGCAGCCTGGGGAATATAGGACAGGGTGAAGCTTTCTTT
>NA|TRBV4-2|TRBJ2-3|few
CASSPYGRFSTDTQYF
TGTGCCAGCAGCCCCTACGGGAGATTCAGCACAGATACGCAGTATTTT
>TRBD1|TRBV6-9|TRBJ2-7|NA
CASSRRPGQGAVVGIEQYF
TGTGCCAGCAGTCGACGACCGGGACAGGGGGCCGTTGTGGGGATCGAGCAGTACTTC
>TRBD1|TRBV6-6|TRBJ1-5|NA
CASSSRTGGDQPQHF
TGTGCCAGCAGTTCTCGGACAGGGGGCGATCAGCCCCAGCATTTT
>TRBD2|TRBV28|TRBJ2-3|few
CAGSGGREGSTDTQYF
TGTGCGGGCAGTGGTGGGCGGGAGGGTAGCACAGATACGCAGTATTTT
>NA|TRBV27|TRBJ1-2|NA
CASSLRKDSGLNYGYTF
TGTGCCAGCAGTTTGAGAAAGGACAGTGGATTAAACTATGGCTACACCTTC
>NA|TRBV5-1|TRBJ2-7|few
CASSLEAANYEQYF
TGCGCCAGCAGCTTGGAGGCGGCGAACTACGAGCAGTACTTC
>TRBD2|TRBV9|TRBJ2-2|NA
CASSPRSGDGGELFF
TGTGCCAGCAGCCCGAGGAGCGGGGACGGCGGGGAGCTGTTTTTT
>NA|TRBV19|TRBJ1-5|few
CASSPRGGELEPQHF
TGTGCCAGTAGTCCCCGGGGGGGGGAGCTGGAGCCCCAGCATTTT
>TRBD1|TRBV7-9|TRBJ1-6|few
CASSLETGGSALHF
TGTGCCAGCAGCTTAGAGACAGGGGGCTCAGCCCTCCACTTT
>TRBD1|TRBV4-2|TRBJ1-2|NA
CASSRDRGIGYGYTF
TGTGCCAGCAGCCGCGACAGGGGCATCGGCTATGGCTACACCTTC
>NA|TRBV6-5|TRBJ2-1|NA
CASSLNGSTYNEQFF
TGTGCCAGCAGCCTTAATGGGAGTACCTACAATGAGCAGTTCTTC
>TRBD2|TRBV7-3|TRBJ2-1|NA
CASRSGGSYNEQFF
TGTGCCAGCAGAAGCGGGGGCTCCTACAATGAGCAGTTCTTC
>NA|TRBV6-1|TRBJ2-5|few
CASSDWGQGNQETQYF
TGTGCCAGCAGTGACTGGGGGCAGGGGAATCAAGAGACCCAGTACTTC
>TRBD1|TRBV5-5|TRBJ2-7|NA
CASSRSGTGGYEQYF
TGTGCCAGCAGCCGCTCCGGGACAGGGGGTTACGAGCAGTACTTC
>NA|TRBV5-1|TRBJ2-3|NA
CASSLDSTGTQYF
TGCGCCAGCAGCTTGGACTCGACGGGTACGCAGTATTTT
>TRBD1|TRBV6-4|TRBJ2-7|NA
CASRPGQGIYEQYF
TGTGCCAGCAGACCGGGACAGGGGATCTACGAGCAGTACTTC
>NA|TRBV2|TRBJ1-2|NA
CASAQWEGYTF
TGTGCCAGCGCACAATGGGAGGGCTACACCTTC
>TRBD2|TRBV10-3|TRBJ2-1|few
CAISEGGLGNEQFF
TGTGCCATCAGTGAGGGAGGACTAGGGAATGAGCAGTTCTTC
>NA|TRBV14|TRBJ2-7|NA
CASSQERGWRGGSLF
TGTGCCAGCAGCCAAGAAAGAGGCTGGCGGGGAGGATCTCTCTTC
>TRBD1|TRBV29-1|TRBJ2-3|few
CSVEGQGTDTQYF
TGCAGCGTTGAGGGACAGGGCACAGATACGCAGTATTTT
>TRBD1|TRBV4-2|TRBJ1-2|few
CASSQNPDRALPGYTF
TGTGCCAGCAGCCAAAATCCCGACAGGGCCCTTCCCGGCTACACCTTC
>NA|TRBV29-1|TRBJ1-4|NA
CSVCDGNNEKLFF
TGCAGCGTTTGCGACGGGAATAATGAAAAACTGTTTTTT
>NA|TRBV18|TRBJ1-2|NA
CASSLPTGDYGYTF
TGTGCCAGCTCACTGCCGACAGGAGACTATGGCTACACCTTC
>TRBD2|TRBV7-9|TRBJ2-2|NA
CASRLRPLSGENTGELFF
TGTGCCAGCAGACTCAGGCCGCTCAGCGGGGAGAACACCGGGGAGCTGTTTTTT
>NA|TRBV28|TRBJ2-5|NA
CASSLSQGLGGETQYF
TGTGCCAGCAGTTTATCACAGGGGCTGGGAGGAGAGACCCAGTACTTC
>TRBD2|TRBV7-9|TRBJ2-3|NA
CASSLREVSPTDTQYF
TGTGCCAGCAGCTTACGGGAGGTTTCGCCCACAGATACGCAGTATTTT
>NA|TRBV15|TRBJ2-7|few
CATSRGGTGAYEQYF
TGTGCCACCAGCAGAGGGGGAACGGGGGCCTACGAGCAGTACTTC
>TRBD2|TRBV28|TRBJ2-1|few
CASTTGGSYNEQFF
TGTGCCAGCACGACCGGGGGGTCCTACAATGAGCAGTTCTTC
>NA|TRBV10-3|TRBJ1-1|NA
CAMGKGGPMNTEAFF
TGTGCCATGGGCAAAGGAGGGCCCATGAACACTGAAGCTTTCTTT
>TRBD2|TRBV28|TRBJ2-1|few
CASSLIPLAASYNEQFF
TGTGCCAGCAGCCTTATCCCGCTAGCGGCCAGTTACAATGAGCAGTTCTTC
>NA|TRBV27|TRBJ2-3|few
CASSLFGRVSTDTQYF
TGTGCCAGCAGTTTATTCGGCAGGGTCAGCACAGATACGCAGTATTTT
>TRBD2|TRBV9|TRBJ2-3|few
CASSVALWRGGDTDTQYF
TGTGCCAGCAGCGTAGCTTTGTGGCGGGGGGGAGACACAGATACGCAGTATTTT
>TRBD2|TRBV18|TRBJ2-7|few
CASSPQQLAGEGYEQYF
TGTGCCAGCTCACCTCAGCAACTAGCGGGGGAAGGCTACGAGCAGTACTTC
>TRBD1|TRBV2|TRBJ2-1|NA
CASSPTGTAYNEQFF
TGTGCCAGCAGCCCAACTGGGACAGCCTACAATGAGCAGTTCTTC
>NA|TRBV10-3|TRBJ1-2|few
CAISSDSYGYTF
TGTGCCATCAGTTCGGACAGCTATGGCTACACCTTC
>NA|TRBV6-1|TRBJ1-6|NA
CASALGRSLHF
TGTGCCAGTGCCCTGGGGAGGTCCCTCCACTTT
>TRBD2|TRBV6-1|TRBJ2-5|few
CASSVAGGGQETQYF
TGTGCCAGCAGTGTAGCGGGAGGTGGTCAAGAGACCCAGTACTTC
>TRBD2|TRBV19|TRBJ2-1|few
CASSPRGLAGGNEQFF
TGTGCCAGTAGTCCCCGGGGACTAGCGGGAGGAAATGAGCAGTTCTTC